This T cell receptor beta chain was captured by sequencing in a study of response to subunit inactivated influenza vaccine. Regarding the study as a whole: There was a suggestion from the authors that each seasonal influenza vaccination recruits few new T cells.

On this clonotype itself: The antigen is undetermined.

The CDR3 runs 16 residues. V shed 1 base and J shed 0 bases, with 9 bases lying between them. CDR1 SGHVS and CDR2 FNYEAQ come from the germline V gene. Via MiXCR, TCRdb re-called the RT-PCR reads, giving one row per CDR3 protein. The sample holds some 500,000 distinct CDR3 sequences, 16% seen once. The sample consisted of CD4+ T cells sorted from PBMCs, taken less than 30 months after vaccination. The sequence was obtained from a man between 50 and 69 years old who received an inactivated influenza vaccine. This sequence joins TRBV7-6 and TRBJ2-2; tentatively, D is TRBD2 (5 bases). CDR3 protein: CASSLEAETNTGELFF. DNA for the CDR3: TGTGCCAGCAGCTTAGAAGCGGAAACGAACACCGGGGAGCTGTTTTTT.